One T cell receptor (beta chain) is described in this entry. The entry originates in a study of OX40 agonist ivuxolimab in advanced cancers. Libraries were prepared by immunoSEQ multiplex PCR; TCRdb keeps only in-frame clonotypes and omits some of them. The table includes 65,000 to 75,000 clones, 88% detected once. CDR3 size: 15 residues. CDR1 is MNHEY, CDR2 SVGAGI, per germline. V was pared by 5 bases and J by 8 bases, with 21 bases between. This rearrangement joins TRBV6-5 to TRBJ1-1; D possibly corresponds to TRBD1 (6 bases). The sequencing here drew on CD4+ or CD8+ T cells sorted from blood, taken in a trial of the OX40 agonist ivuxolimab. The sequence derives from an adult with an advanced solid tumor such as melanoma, head and neck, liver or kidney cancer. This CDR3 reads CASSNYLGQRIEAFF. The CDR3 coding sequence is TGTGCCAGCAGTAACTACCTCGGACAGCGGATAGAAGCTTTCTTT.